What follows is one T cell receptor (beta chain) and its context. Its matching antigen is unknown. These data originate in a study of OX40 agonist ivuxolimab in advanced cancers. Points from the study as a whole: Clonal expansion was among the lowest in partial responders at 0.1-3.0 mg/kg, especially CD8+. The study found that CD8+ T cells averaged more expanded clones than CD4+.

Clones were read by immunoSEQ multiplex PCR, and TCRdb kept only the in-frame ones, dropping some. The table shows some 59,000 clones, with 85% to 90% occurring only once. The CDR3 spans 16 residues. Germline V CDR1 and CDR2: ENHRY, SYGVKD. The V and J ends lost 1 base and 0 bases respectively, with 11 bases between them. The study sampled blood at baseline, cycle 4 day 1, and cycle 7 day 1. This specimen consisted of CD4+ or CD8+ T cells sorted from blood, obtained in a trial of the OX40 agonist ivuxolimab. The chain recombines TRBV10-3 with TRBJ2-3; weak D call: TRBD2 (5 bases). This TCR came from an adult with an advanced solid tumor such as melanoma, head and neck, liver or kidney cancer. The CDR3 sequence: CAISELGRTSTDTQYF. The DNA of the CDR3 is TGTGCCATCAGTGAGTTGGGGAGAACTAGCACAGATACGCAGTATTTT.